This T cell receptor beta chain was captured by sequencing in a study of T cells in Graves' hyperthyroidism and ophthalmopathy. Researchers amplified the TCR beta CDR3 regions from RNA transcripts. HTBI primers were the set used in a first-round RT-PCR of the TCR CDR3. TCRdb used MiXCR to reprocess the multiplex PCR reads, holding one entry per CDR3 protein. The table records more than 350,000 distinct CDR3 sequences, roughly 15% of them present only once. This clonotype was counted ten times or more. Antigen specificity is unknown. Clinical symptoms, serum thyroxine and TRAb, thyroid ultrasound and orbital computed tomography together formed the diagnostic basis. Per germline, CDR1 MDHEN and CDR2 SYDVKM. This CDR3 has 15 residues. Trimming took 2 bases from V and 4 from J; bases not matched to a gene: 6. Points from the study as a whole: Most thyroid clonotypes expanded above 0.001 were also detected in blood.

This receptor was obtained from a woman in her thirties with Graves' ophthalmopathy. Sample: blood. V gene TRBV28 combines with J gene TRBJ2-3; TRBD1 aligns across 7 bases. Here the CDR3 reads CASSLRQGISDTQYF. CDR3 sequence (DNA): TGTGCCAGCAGTTTACGACAGGGTATATCAGATACGCAGTATTTT.